The 16 T cell receptor beta chains below were found in one sample sequenced in a study of blood T cell repertoires in COVID-19. The assay was immunoSEQ multiplex PCR, and TCRdb's table has in-frame clones only and misses some. The data contain 200,000 to 250,000 clones, approximately 83% of them singletons. Sample: peripheral blood. The receptors were gathered from a woman in her twenties or thirties who had recovered from COVID-19.

The gene calls are TRBV5-1 and TRBJ1-4; maybe TRBD1 (5 bases). Germline V gene lookup returns CDR1 SGHRS and CDR2 YFSETQ. The CDR3 sequence is 16 residues long. Deletions cut 0 bases from V and 4 bases from J, with 13 bases between. As DNA, the CDR3 is TGCGCCAGCAGCTTGGGGGCAGGGAGGGATAATGAAAAACTGTTTTTT. This gives the protein CASSLGAGRDNEKLFF.

The V and J genes are TRBV11-2 and TRBJ1-6, with D maybe TRBD1 (5 bases). The germline V gene has CDR1 SGHAT and CDR2 FQNNGV. The CDR3 totals 17 residues. V was shortened by 5 bases and J by 6 bases, with 20 bases between the two germline ends. CDR3 in DNA: TGTGCCAGCAGCCCCCGCGGGGCACCCTATTCTAATTCACCCCTCCACTTT. Translated, it gives CASSPRGAPYSNSPLHF. Full variable domain (outside the CDR3, taken from reference TRBV11-2 and TRBJ1-6): EAGVAQSPRYKIIEKRQSVAFWCNPISGHATLYWYQQILGQGPKLLIQFQNNGVVDDSQLPKDRFSAERLKGVDSTLKIQPAKLEDSAVYLCASSPRGAPYSNSPLHFGNGTRLTVT.

V is TRBV5-6 and J is TRBJ2-7; D perhaps matches TRBD1 (5 bases). The CDR3 is 15 amino acids. In germline, CDR1 is SGHDT, CDR2 YYEEEE. V was cut by 4 bases and J by 4 bases, with 18 bases left in between. The chain's CDR3 is CASSTSALRTYEQYF. Here the CDR3 DNA reads TGTGCCAGCAGCACCAGCGCTTTAAGGACATACGAGCAGTACTTC.

The chain uses TRBV7-9 and TRBJ2-5; tentatively, D is TRBD2 (5 bases). CDR1 SEHNR and CDR2 FQNEAQ come from the germline V gene (reference sequence). Trimming cost V 3 bases and J 5 bases, with 16 bases left between them. The CDR3 length is 15 residues. CDR3 nucleotide sequence: TGTGCCAGCAGCTTCCTTGACGGGGATTGGGAGACCCAGTACTTC. Its protein is CASSFLDGDWETQYF.

The chain couples TRBV5-1 to TRBJ2-2; 9 bases are shared with TRBD2. V gave up 0 bases and J gave up 5 bases; unmatched junction bases: 8. CDR1 is SGHRS, CDR2 YFSETQ, per germline. The CDR3 covers 17 residues. CDR3 residues: CASSLAQTSGGTGELFF. The CDR3 coding sequence is TGCGCCAGCAGCTTGGCCCAGACTAGCGGAGGGACCGGGGAGCTGTTTTTT.

V is TRBV5-4 and J is TRBJ1-1, with 9 bases fitting TRBD1. The CDR3 covers 16 residues. V trimming: 4 bases; J trimming: 1 base; junction bases outside the gene matches: 8. Per germline, CDR1 SGHNT and CDR2 YYREEE (reference sequence). For the CDR3, the DNA is TGTGCCAGCAGCCCAGGCTCGGGACAGGGGAACACTGAAGCTTTCTTT. Translated, it gives CASSPGSGQGNTEAFF. The full variable domain, with the rest looked up from reference TRBV5-4 and TRBJ1-1, is ETGVTQSPTHLIKTRGQQVTLRCSSQSGHNTVSWYQQALGQGPQFIFQYYREEENGRGNFPPRFSGLQFPNYSSELNVNALELDDSALYLCASSPGSGQGNTEAFFGQGTRLTVV.

In its sample, this clone was seen once. The V gene is TRBV25-1, the J gene TRBJ1-5; D is unresolved. The V gene's germline CDR1 is MGHDK and CDR2 SYGVNS. Trimming left V 3 bases short and J 3 bases short, with 9 bases between. The CDR3 is 14 residues long. CDR3 in DNA: TGTGCCAGCAGTGACAACTCCCCCAATCAGCCCCAGCATTTT. As protein: CASSDNSPNQPQHF.

This chain joins TRBV2 and TRBJ1-2; D ambiguous. Trimming removed 6 bases from V and 4 bases from J, with 15 bases in between. Germline V gene lookup returns CDR1 SNHLY and CDR2 FYNNEI. The CDR3 loop spans 14 amino acids. The chain's CDR3 is CASRLDIQSYGYTF. The CDR3 bases are TGTGCCAGCAGGCTTGACATACAGAGCTATGGCTACACCTTC.

The J gene is TRBJ2-3, the V gene TRBV9; D perhaps matches TRBD2 (6 bases). The germline gives CDR1 SGDLS, CDR2 YYNGEE. This CDR3 is built from 13 residues. V lost 1 base and J lost 5, with 8 bases in between. The DNA for the CDR3 is TGTGCCAGCAGCGTAATCGGGAGAGATACGCAGTATTTT. It codes for CASSVIGRDTQYF.

The chain combines TRBV27 with TRBJ1-5; D not certain. Germline CDR1 is MNHEY and CDR2 is SMNVEV (reference sequence). The CDR3 is 13 amino acids. The V end lost 4 bases, the J end lost 6 bases, and 10 bases lay between the germline ends. The CDR3 sequence is CASSYRGSQPQHF. The DNA of the CDR3 is TGTGCCAGCAGTTACCGGGGAAGTCAGCCCCAGCATTTT.

This clone was found a few times. The chain couples TRBV5-1 to TRBJ2-7; TRBD1 matches 11 bases. Losses at the gene ends were 4 bases for V and 0 bases for J; bases not matched to a gene: 3. There are 15 residues in the CDR3. Germline CDR1 is SGHRS and CDR2 is YFSETQ. The DNA of the CDR3 is TGCGCCAGCAGCAGGGACAGGGGGTTCTCCTACGAGCAGTACTTC. As protein: CASSRDRGFSYEQYF.

The chain combines TRBV25-1 with TRBJ2-7; D possibly corresponds to TRBD1 (5 bases). The CDR3 covers 12 residues. Germline V gene sequence: CDR1 MGHDK, CDR2 SYGVNS. V was clipped by 7 bases and J by 9 bases, with 16 bases between them. The CDR3 coding sequence is TGTGCCAGCAAGGACATAACGACGGTGCAGTACTTC. Translating it yields CASKDITTVQYF.

The CDR3 here is CASSSLPNSPLHF. Here the CDR3 DNA reads TGCGCCAGCAGCTCGCTACCTAATTCACCCCTCCACTTT. The chain combines TRBV5-1 with TRBJ1-6; D is uncertain. The length of the CDR3 is 13 residues. Looked up from germline, CDR1 is SGHRS and CDR2 is YFSETQ. Trimming removed 3 bases at V and 6 bases at J, with 7 bases between.

This clone has just a few counts. J is TRBJ1-2 and V is TRBV5-4, with D perhaps TRBD1 (5 bases). This CDR3 spans 14 amino acids. Trimming cost V 4 bases and J 1 base, with 11 bases left between them. Germline V lookup: CDR1 SGHNT, CDR2 YYREEE (reference sequence). This CDR3 is CASSQDSLNYGYTF. CDR3 nucleotides: TGTGCCAGCAGCCAAGACAGCCTTAACTATGGCTACACCTTC.

The chain uses TRBV18 and TRBJ2-7; D may be TRBD2 (6 bases). Germline V CDR1 and CDR2: KGHSH, LQKENI. The CDR3 is made up of 15 amino acids. V lost 3 bases and J 5 bases, leaving 17 bases between the germline ends. Written as DNA, the CDR3 is TGTGCCAGCTCACCCCGGCCGGGGGAGGCGGACGAGCAGTACTTC. Its protein product is CASSPRPGEADEQYF. The whole variable domain, filled in from reference TRBV18 and TRBJ2-7, reads NAGVMQNPRHLVRRRGQEARLRCSPMKGHSHVYWYRQLPEEGLKFMVYLQKENIIDESGMPKERFSAEFPKEGPSILRIQQVVRGDSAAYFCASSPRPGEADEQYFGPGTRLTVT.

This sequence joins TRBV4-3 and TRBJ1-2; D not resolved. V was cut by 1 base and J by 7 bases, with 16 bases left in between. The CDR3 loop spans 15 amino acids. Germline V lookup: CDR1 LGHNA, CDR2 YSLEER. CDR3 in amino acids: CASSQGREISGGYTF. CDR3 sequence (DNA): TGCGCCAGCAGCCAAGGAAGGGAGATAAGCGGTGGCTACACCTTC.